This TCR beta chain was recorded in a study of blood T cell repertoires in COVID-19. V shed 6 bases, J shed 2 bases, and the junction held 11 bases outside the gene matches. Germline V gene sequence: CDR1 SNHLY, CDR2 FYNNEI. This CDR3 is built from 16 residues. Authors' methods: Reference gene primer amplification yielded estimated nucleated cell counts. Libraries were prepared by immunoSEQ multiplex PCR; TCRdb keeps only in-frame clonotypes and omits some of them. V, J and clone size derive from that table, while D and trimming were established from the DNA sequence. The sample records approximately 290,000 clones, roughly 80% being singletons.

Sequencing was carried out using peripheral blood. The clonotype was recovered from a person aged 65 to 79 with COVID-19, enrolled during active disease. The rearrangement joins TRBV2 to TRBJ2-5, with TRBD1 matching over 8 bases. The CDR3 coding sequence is TGTGCCAGCAGCCCCCTCGGACAGGGCAGGCAAGAGACCCAGTACTTC. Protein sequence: CASSPLGQGRQETQYF.